This T cell receptor beta chain comes out of a study of early stage breast cancer tumors. Overall study: Around 9.6-fold was the mean read coverage per sample.

As to this clone: Antigen: not known.

CDR3 size: 12 residues. Trimming removed 5 bases from V and 7 bases from J, with 8 bases in between. CDR1 and CDR2 (germline): SGHAT, FQDESV (reference sequence). TCRdb keeps only in-frame clones here, not all; method: immunoSEQ multiplex PCR. The sample includes 4,000 to 5,000 clones, 60% to 65% seen only once; the top ten take approximately 25%. Study-level points and caveats: Chain pairing and CD4, CD8 or FOXP3 expression were not captured.

The sample was breast tumor tissue. This chain links TRBV11-1 with TRBJ2-2; a weak D match, TRBD2 (5 bases). The TCR sequence derives from a person aged 45-60 years with breast cancer. CDR3 nucleotides: TGTGCCAGCAGCAAAGAGGGCGGGGAGCTGTTTTTT. Translating it yields CASSKEGGELFF.